This T cell receptor beta chain emerged from a study of vaccination effects on CD4 cells after COVID-19. The repertoire was sequenced with immunoSEQ multiplex PCR; TCRdb's copy has only in-frame clones and lacks some. The data show tens of thousands of clones, roughly 81% seen once. Cultured cells yielded isolated CD4+ T cells after more than nine days. Participants got two doses of BNT162b2 or mRNA-1273 vaccine. Comment on this clone: Its antigen is unidentified.

Regarding the study as a whole: Whether induced by infection or by vaccine, clones showed marked clonal contraction late after vaccination. Cross-reactivity toward common cold coronaviruses was confined to only 1 of 255 vaccine-induced clones in healthy vaccinees.

The specimen comprised CD4+ T cells from PBMCs cultured without peptide, sampled after COVID-19 vaccination. This receptor was taken from a human donor who received a COVID-19 vaccine.

CDR3 nucleotides: TGCGCCAGCAGCTGGGCTGGGCGGGGAGAGACCCAGTACTTC. The encoded protein is CASSWAGRGETQYF. The chain has TRBV5-1 and TRBJ2-5, with D possibly being TRBD2 (6 bases). V was shortened by 3 bases and J by 4 bases, with 13 bases between the two germline ends. This CDR3 is 14 amino acids long. Germline assignment: CDR1 SGHRS and CDR2 YFSETQ.